The source of this T cell receptor (beta chain) is a study of blood T cell repertoires in COVID-19. Assay used: immunoSEQ multiplex PCR; TCRdb lists only in-frame clones, some missing. This repertoire shows over 200,000 clones, around 90% found once; its top ten account for about a tenth. The CDR3 is 18 residues long. Trimming took 0 bases from V and 0 from J; bases not matched to a gene: 7. CDR1 is LNHNV and CDR2 is YYDKDF in the germline V gene (reference sequence). The origin of this receptor is a man in his thirties or forties who had recovered from COVID-19. This chain connects TRBV15 to TRBJ1-4; TRBD1 matches 7 bases. The sequencing sample was made of PBMCs or T cells enriched from blood (not recorded which). CDR3 sequence reads: CATSRDQQGRTTNEKLFF. CDR3 sequence (DNA): TGTGCCACCAGCAGAGATCAACAGGGGAGGACAACTAATGAAAAACTGTTTTTT.